The source of this T cell receptor (beta chain) is a study of cytomegalovirus exposure and HLA in healthy donors. General observations from the study: Earlier analysis looked at TCR beta V segments, and most were productive about 90% or about 30% of the time. After further analysis at a later stage, 16,951 TCR beta sequences were associated with HLA alleles at 0.05 false discovery rate. Researchers reported that three CMV-associated chains were confirmed in vitro as CMV antigen-specific.

This CDR3 is built from 15 residues. The germline V gene has CDR1 MNHEY and CDR2 SMNVEV (reference sequence). The V end lost 5 bases, the J end lost 3 bases, and 16 bases lay between the germline ends. Points on this clone: What it binds is not known.

With 60 Vbeta and 13 Jbeta primers, the PCR was carried out. Produced via immunoSEQ multiplex PCR; TCRdb's table is partial and in-frame only. The sample yields about 160,000 clones, about 65% seen once. The receptor's source is a man in his forties or fifties in good health and CMV-seropositive. Input material: PBMCs. The gene calls are TRBV27 and TRBJ1-1, with a tentative D call TRBD1 (6 bases). As DNA, the CDR3 is TGTGCCAGCAGTCCTTGGGGGACACCTTACACTGAAGCTTTCTTT. Encoded protein: CASSPWGTPYTEAFF.